These T cell receptor beta chains were read from a single sample in a study of T cell responses to AZD1222 COVID-19 vaccine. Measured with immunoSEQ multiplex PCR; TCRdb has only the in-frame clones, and not every one. The sample lists 80,000 to 100,000 clones, about 88% occurring once. The specimen was peripheral blood, collected on day 0 of AZD1222 vaccination. The receptors here all came from an adult in good health. CDR3s include the opening cysteine and the closing phenylalanine or tryptophan. A D gene is named only where the DNA matches it firmly. Size is omitted from some rows. Given values are once, few, many or a class for expanded clones.

size | D | J | V | DNA | CDR3
few | - | TRBJ1-4 | TRBV7-2 | TGTGCCAGCAGCTTAATGGCCCTTAATGAAAAACTGTTTTTT | CASSLMALNEKLFF
- | - | TRBJ1-2 | TRBV6-6 | TGTGCCAGCAGTTACTCTCGGAGGGACGACGGCTACACCTTC | CASSYSRRDDGYTF
- | - | TRBJ1-2 | TRBV19 | TGTGCCAGTAGGAACCGGGCCCAGGGAAGGGGCGATGGCTACACCTTC | CASRNRAQGRGDGYTF
once | - | TRBJ1-6 | TRBV6-5 | TGTGCCAGCAGAGGGGTGAATTCACCCCTCCACTTT | CASRGVNSPLHF
- | - | TRBJ1-6 | TRBV28 | TGTGCCAGCGAGAGCTCCTATAATTCACCCCTCCACTTT | CASESSYNSPLHF
- | - | TRBJ2-7 | TRBV18 | TGTGCCAGCTCCCCCCAAAGGGAGCAGTACTTC | CASSPQREQYF
- | TRBD1 | TRBJ1-4 | TRBV9 | TGTGCCAGCAGCGTGTCCGGGACAGGGGCCGAAAAACTGTTTTTT | CASSVSGTGAEKLFF
- | - | TRBJ2-1 | TRBV5-1 | TGCGCCAGCAGCTGGACGTGGGGGCCCTCCTACAATGAGCAGTTCTTC | CASSWTWGPSYNEQFF
- | TRBD2 | TRBJ2-3 | TRBV7-9 | TGTGCCAGCAGCTCTGGGGGGGTTGGCACAGATACGCAGTATTTT | CASSSGGVGTDTQYF
- | TRBD1 | TRBJ1-6 | TRBV7-2 | TGTGCCAGCAGCCTCGTCCCGGGACAGGAAAATTCACCCCTCCACTTT | CASSLVPGQENSPLHF
- | - | TRBJ2-7 | TRBV11-2 | TGTGCCAGCAGCTTAGGCCACCGCTCCTACGAGCAGTACTTC | CASSLGHRSYEQYF
- | - | TRBJ1-4 | TRBV27 | TGTGCCAGCAGTCCCGGAGGGAACCCGGGCGAAAAACTGTTTTTT | CASSPGGNPGEKLFF
few | TRBD1 | TRBJ1-1 | TRBV5-1 | TGCGCCAGCAGCTTGAGGGCGACAGGGTACACTGAAGCTTTCTTT | CASSLRATGYTEAFF
once | - | TRBJ1-2 | TRBV30 | TGTGCCTGGAGTGGGGGGGGTGGCTACACCTTC | CAWSGGGGYTF
- | - | TRBJ2-7 | TRBV7-2 | TGTGCCAGCAGCTTAACCCCGCGGGGCAACTACGAGCAGTACTTC | CASSLTPRGNYEQYF
- | TRBD1 | TRBJ2-1 | TRBV6-4 | TGTGCCAGCAGGCTGACCTACAGGGGGCCTGAGCAGTTCTTC | CASRLTYRGPEQFF
few | TRBD1 | TRBJ1-5 | TRBV6-1 | TGTGCCAGCAGTGAAGGACAGGGCGGGGGTCAGCCCCAGCATTTT | CASSEGQGGGQPQHF
- | - | TRBJ2-1 | TRBV7-8 | TGTGCCAGCAGCTCCTTAGCGGCGGGGAAATACAATGAGCAGTTCTTC | CASSSLAAGKYNEQFF
once | - | TRBJ1-6 | TRBV10-3 | TGTGCCGCCGCAACCGGGGGGGAGGCCTATAATTCACCCCTCCACTTT | CAAATGGEAYNSPLHF
- | - | TRBJ1-1 | TRBV5-1 | TGCGCCAGCAGCCGGACGGGGGAACAAGCTTTCTTT | CASSRTGEQAFF
- | - | TRBJ1-2 | TRBV27 | TGTGCCAGCAGTTTAACCCCATCACGTCGTGGCGGCTACACCTTC | CASSLTPSRRGGYTF
- | TRBD1 | TRBJ1-5 | TRBV5-1 | TGCGCCAGCAGCTTGAGACAGGGGCGCCTCAATCAGCCCCAGCATTTT | CASSLRQGRLNQPQHF
- | - | TRBJ2-7 | TRBV7-2 | TGTGCCAGCTCGATCAGGGGTAACTCCTACGAGCAGTACTTC | CASSIRGNSYEQYF
- | TRBD2 | TRBJ2-3 | TRBV5-5 | TGTGCCAGCAGCGGGTCGACTAGCGAGACAGATACGCAGTATTTT | CASSGSTSETDTQYF
- | TRBD1 | TRBJ1-2 | TRBV5-8 | TGTGCCAGCAGCTTGGTGGGAGGACAGGGCTACTATGGCTACACCTTC | CASSLVGGQGYYGYTF
- | TRBD2 | TRBJ2-1 | TRBV2 | TGTGCCAGCAGTGAAGTTCGGACTAGCGGGGGGGAGCAGTTCTTC | CASSEVRTSGGEQFF
- | TRBD1 | TRBJ1-4 | TRBV7-8 | TGTGCCAGCAGTCCACCGACAGGGGTTCTTAATGAAAAACTGTTTTTT | CASSPPTGVLNEKLFF
- | - | TRBJ2-6 | TRBV10-3 | TGTGCCATCAGGAGCCCAGCCGCTGAACAGACTGGGGCCAACGTCCTGACTTTC | CAIRSPAAEQTGANVLTF
- | - | TRBJ2-5 | TRBV3-1/TRBV3-2 | TGTGCCAGCAGCCAAGTACAAGAGACCCAGTACTTC | CASSQVQETQYF
once | TRBD2 | TRBJ2-1 | TRBV29-1 | TGCAGCGTTGGGGACTACTCCTACAATGAGCAGTTCTTC | CSVGDYSYNEQFF
- | TRBD1 | TRBJ1-5 | TRBV7-9 | TGTGCCAGCAGCTTAGGGAACAGGGGTTTGTCTCAGCCCCAGCATTTT | CASSLGNRGLSQPQHF
- | - | TRBJ2-1 | TRBV28 | TGTGCCAGCAGCCCTGGAAGGGACGATGAGCAGTTCTTC | CASSPGRDDEQFF
few | - | TRBJ1-1 | TRBV25-1 | TGTGCCAGCAGTCAACGACTCGGGAACACTGAAGCTTTCTTT | CASSQRLGNTEAFF
once | - | TRBJ1-5 | TRBV28 | TGTGCCAGCAGTTTATCCCCCAGGGAGGATAGCAATCAGCCCCAGCATTTT | CASSLSPREDSNQPQHF
- | - | TRBJ2-1 | TRBV11-2 | TGTGCCAGCAGCACACAGCGTCTTGAGCAGTTCTTC | CASSTQRLEQFF
- | - | TRBJ2-7 | TRBV5-6 | TGTGCCAGCAGCCCCGGCCGAGCCCTATCCTACGAGCAGTACTTC | CASSPGRALSYEQYF
- | - | TRBJ2-3 | TRBV19 | TGTGCCAGTAGTATTGTAGATACGCAGTATTTT | CASSIVDTQYF
- | - | TRBJ2-7 | TRBV6-4 | TGTGCCAGCAAGAAAGATTCAGGTTCCTACGAGCAGTACTTC | CASKKDSGSYEQYF
- | - | TRBJ2-2 | TRBV9 | TGTGCCAGCAGCCTAGTCGGGGTAAACACCGGGGAGCTGTTTTTT | CASSLVGVNTGELFF
- | - | TRBJ1-5 | TRBV11-2 | TGTGCCAGCAGCTTAGACAGGGGTGTCCATCAGCCCCAGCATTTT | CASSLDRGVHQPQHF
once | - | TRBJ2-1 | TRBV5-6 | TGTGCCAGCAGACTGAGGTTGTCGGGGGTCTACAATGAGCAGTTCTTC | CASRLRLSGVYNEQFF
- | TRBD1 | TRBJ1-3 | TRBV5-8 | TGTGCCAGCAGCCTAAAGGGACAGCACTCTGGAAACACCATATATTTT | CASSLKGQHSGNTIYF
once | - | TRBJ1-1 | TRBV19 | TGTGCCAGTAGTATGACAGGTCCAACTGAAGCTTTCTTT | CASSMTGPTEAFF
- | - | TRBJ2-5 | TRBV6-5 | TGTGCCAGCAATCCCAAGGAGACCCAGTACTTC | CASNPKETQYF
- | - | TRBJ1-3 | TRBV3-1/TRBV3-2 | TGTGCCAGCAGCCAAGCCCCCAACCCTGGAAACACCATATATTTT | CASSQAPNPGNTIYF
- | TRBD1 | TRBJ2-3 | TRBV7-2 | TGTGCCAGCAGCGTGACAGGGCCCGATACGCAGTATTTT | CASSVTGPDTQYF
- | TRBD1 | TRBJ2-2 | TRBV5-4 | TGTGCCAGCAGCTTTCCGGGACAGGGGGCGGTAACCGGGGAGCTGTTTTTT | CASSFPGQGAVTGELFF
- | - | TRBJ1-1 | TRBV7-3 | TGTGCCAGCAGCTTAATTGGGGGGAACACTGAAGCTTTCTTT | CASSLIGGNTEAFF
- | - | TRBJ1-5 | TRBV19 | TGTGCCAGTAGTATAGATAGGGAGGTTGGTCAGCCCCAGCATTTT | CASSIDREVGQPQHF